This is a list of T cell receptor beta chains from one sample in a study of blood T cell repertoires in COVID-19. Sequencing was performed with immunoSEQ multiplex PCR; in TCRdb, only in-frame clones are kept and a portion is missing. The sample contains 250,000 to 300,000 clones, 81% of which appear only once. The sample comprised peripheral blood. The receptors come from a woman between 55 and 75 years old with active or convalescent COVID-19. Both conserved end residues are part of each CDR3. D genes are given only for firm matches. Not all rows give a size; the values are once, few, many and, for expanded clones, a class.

D	V	J	size	length	DNA	CDR3
TRBD2	TRBV4-2	TRBJ2-1	-	15	TGTGCCAGCAGCCAAGAGGGGGGGGGTCTAAATGAGCAGTTCTTC	CASSQEGGGLNEQFF
TRBD1	TRBV27	TRBJ2-3	-	20	TGTGCCAGCAGTTTGGTCGGTTGGTGGGACAGAACTGAATCCACAGATACGCAGTATTTT	CASSLVGWWDRTESTDTQYF
-	TRBV10-3	TRBJ1-1	-	13	TGTGCCGTCCGGGTGATTACGAACACTGAAGCTTTCTTT	CAVRVITNTEAFF
-	TRBV5-4	TRBJ1-1	-	14	TGTGCCAGCAGCACGCAGGGCGGGAAAGGAGAAGCTTTCTTT	CASSTQGGKGEAFF
TRBD1	TRBV18	TRBJ1-2	-	13	TGTGCCAGCTCACGGACAGGGGTCTATGGCTACACCTTC	CASSRTGVYGYTF
-	TRBV14	TRBJ1-2	-	13	TGTGCCAGCAGCTCAAGGACAGAATATGGCTACACCTTC	CASSSRTEYGYTF
TRBD2	TRBV7-3	TRBJ2-3	-	15	TGTGCCAGCAGCTCTTTAGCGGGGGGGTCAGATACGCAGTATTTT	CASSSLAGGSDTQYF
TRBD1	TRBV7-8	TRBJ2-4	-	13	TGTGCCAGCAGCTCGAGGACAGGGGGCGCAATGTACTTC	CASSSRTGGAMYF
-	TRBV9	TRBJ2-5	-	13	TGTGCCAGCAGCGTAGGAGGCGGGGAGACCCAGTACTTC	CASSVGGGETQYF
TRBD1	TRBV27	TRBJ1-1	few	14	TGTGCCAGCAGTTTACAGGGGGCGCGGACTGAAGCTTTCTTT	CASSLQGARTEAFF
TRBD1	TRBV5-1	TRBJ2-7	-	14	TGCGCCAGCAGCGGCCGGGACAGCAACTACGAGCAGTACTTC	CASSGRDSNYEQYF
TRBD2	TRBV11-2	TRBJ2-3	-	18	TGTGCCAGCAGCTTAGCTAGCGGGCGGGGATCTAGCACAGATACGCAGTATTTT	CASSLASGRGSSTDTQYF
-	TRBV6-4	TRBJ2-1	-	16	TGTGCCAGCAGTGATATGAGGGGGGGCCGGTACAATGAGCAGTTCTTC	CASSDMRGGRYNEQFF
TRBD2	TRBV9	TRBJ2-1	once	17	TGTGCCAGCAGCGTAGGATTTAGCGGGGGGGCTACAGATGAGCAGTTCTTC	CASSVGFSGGATDEQFF
TRBD1	TRBV9	TRBJ2-7	-	15	TGTGCCAGCAGCCTCGGACAGGGGGGGACCTACGAGCAGTACTTC	CASSLGQGGTYEQYF
TRBD1	TRBV9	TRBJ1-2	-	13	TGTGCCAGCAGCGCCCGACAGGGTGGTGGCTACACCTTC	CASSARQGGGYTF
-	TRBV18	TRBJ1-2	-	13	TGTGCCAGCTCACCTAGGGAGGCCTATGGCTACACCTTC	CASSPREAYGYTF
-	TRBV4-2	TRBJ2-3	-	16	TGTGCCAGCAGCCTCACTAGCACCACCGCCACAGATACGCAGTATTTT	CASSLTSTTATDTQYF
TRBD2	TRBV6-2/TRBV6-3	TRBJ2-2	-	14	TGTGCCAGCAGCGGGACTAGGATATCCGGGGAGCTGTTTTTT	CASSGTRISGELFF
TRBD1	TRBV5-6	TRBJ1-1	-	17	TGTGCCAGCAGTCCGGATCCGACAGGGGCCGAGAGCGCTGAAGCTTTCTTT	CASSPDPTGAESAEAFF
TRBD1	TRBV27	TRBJ1-2	-	13	TGTGCCAGCAGTGTTTCAGGGACAGCGTCTTACACCTTC	CASSVSGTASYTF
TRBD1	TRBV6-1	TRBJ2-7	-	17	TGTGCCAGCAGTGTAGCACAGGGGGTCCCCCCCACCTACGAGCAGTACTTC	CASSVAQGVPPTYEQYF
TRBD1	TRBV20-1	TRBJ1-1	-	13	TGCAGTGCTAGTAGGGGGCGCGGGACTGAAGCTTTCTTT	CSASRGRGTEAFF
-	TRBV3-1/TRBV3-2	TRBJ2-1	few	13	TGTGCCAGCAGTAGGGGCCGCTACAATGAGCAGTTCTTC	CASSRGRYNEQFF
-	TRBV19	TRBJ2-2	few	13	TGTGCCAGCGGTGACAGGAACACCGGGGAGCTGTTTTTT	CASGDRNTGELFF
-	TRBV2	TRBJ1-2	-	11	TGTGCCAGCAGTGGAGGCTATGGCTACACCTTC	CASSGGYGYTF
-	TRBV19	TRBJ1-1	once	13	TGTGCCAGTAGTATCCCACCTCCGAGTGAAGCTTTCTTT	CASSIPPPSEAFF
TRBD1	TRBV30	TRBJ1-2	-	13	TGTGCCTGGAGTCTCGGGACAGCCCCAGGCTACACCTTC	CAWSLGTAPGYTF
-	TRBV6-5	TRBJ1-3	-	15	TGTGCCAGCAGTCTTCAGGTGGGCTCTGGAAACACCATATATTTT	CASSLQVGSGNTIYF
TRBD2	TRBV11-2	TRBJ2-3	-	18	TGTGCCAGCAGCCTCGGGACTAGCGGGGGGTTAGGCACAGATACGCAGTATTTT	CASSLGTSGGLGTDTQYF